This record concerns one T cell receptor (beta chain) sequence. Its antigen is not identified. Only in-frame clones appear in the TCRdb table, and some are missing; sequencing was by immunoSEQ multiplex PCR. In the table there are over 60,000 clones, 70% to 90% of which are singletons. CDR1 and CDR2 from the germline V gene are MDHEN and SYDVKM. Trimming pared 4 bases from V and 0 bases from J, leaving 10 bases between. The CDR3 totals 14 residues. This sample is part of a study of PD-1 blockade in mismatch repair-deficient tumors. Whole-study context: Enrolled about 2013-2016, patients had progressing, pretreated mismatch repair-deficient cancers of 12 to 13 types. Study-level results: Tumor-resident clones, often absent from pretreatment blood, expanded after pembrolizumab and then contracted.

All patients were mismatch repair deficient, assessed by either PCR or immunohistochemistry. TCRs were sequenced from a few patients responding to pembrolizumab. The rearrangement links TRBV28 to TRBJ2-7; D unresolved. Sequences were derived from peripheral blood, sampled 52 weeks after starting pembrolizumab. This sequence originates from an adult with mismatch repair-deficient cancer. CDR3 sequence: CASSYRGFSYEQYF. The CDR3 nucleotides are TGTGCCAGCAGTTACCGTGGCTTCTCCTACGAGCAGTACTTC. The full variable domain, its missing parts supplied by reference TRBV28 and TRBJ2-7, is DVKVTQSSRYLVKRTGEKVFLECVQDMDHENMFWYRQDPGLGLRLIYFSYDVKMKEKGDIPEGYSVSREKKERFSLILESASTNQTSMYLCASSYRGFSYEQYFGPGTRLTVT.